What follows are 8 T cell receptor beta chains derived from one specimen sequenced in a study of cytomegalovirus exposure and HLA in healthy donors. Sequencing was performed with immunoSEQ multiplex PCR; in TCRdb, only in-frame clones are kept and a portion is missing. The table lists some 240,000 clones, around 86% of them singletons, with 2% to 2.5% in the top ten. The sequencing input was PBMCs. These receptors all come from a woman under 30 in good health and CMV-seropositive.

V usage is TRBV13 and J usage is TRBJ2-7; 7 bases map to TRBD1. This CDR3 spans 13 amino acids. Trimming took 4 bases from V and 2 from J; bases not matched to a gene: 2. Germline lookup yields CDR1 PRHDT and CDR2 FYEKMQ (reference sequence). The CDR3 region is CASSWGQTYEQYF. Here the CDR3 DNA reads TGTGCCAGCAGCTGGGGACAGACCTACGAGCAGTACTTC.

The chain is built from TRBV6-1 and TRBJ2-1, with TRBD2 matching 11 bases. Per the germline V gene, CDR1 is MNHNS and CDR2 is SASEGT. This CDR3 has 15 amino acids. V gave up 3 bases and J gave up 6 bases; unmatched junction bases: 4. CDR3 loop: CASSDPTSGVNEQFF. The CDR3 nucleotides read TGTGCCAGCAGTGACCCGACTAGCGGGGTCAATGAGCAGTTCTTC.

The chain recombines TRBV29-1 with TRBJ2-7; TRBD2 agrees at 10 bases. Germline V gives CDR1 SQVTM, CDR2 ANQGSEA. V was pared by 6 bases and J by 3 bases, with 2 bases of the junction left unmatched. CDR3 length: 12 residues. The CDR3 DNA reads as TGCAGCGTGTCTAGCGGGAGCTACGAGCAGTACTTC. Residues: CSVSSGSYEQYF.

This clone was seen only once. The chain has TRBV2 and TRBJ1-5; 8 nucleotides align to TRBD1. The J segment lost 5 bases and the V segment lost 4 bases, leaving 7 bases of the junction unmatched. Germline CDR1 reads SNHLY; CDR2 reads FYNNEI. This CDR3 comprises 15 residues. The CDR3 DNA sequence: TGTGCCAGCAGTGTATTAGACAGGGGATATCAGCCCCAGCATTTT. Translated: CASSVLDRGYQPQHF.

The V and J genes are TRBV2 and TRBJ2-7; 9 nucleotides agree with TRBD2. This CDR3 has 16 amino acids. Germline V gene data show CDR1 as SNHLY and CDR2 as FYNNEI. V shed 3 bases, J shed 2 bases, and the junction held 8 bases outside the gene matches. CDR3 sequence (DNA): TGTGCCAGCAGTGATGTCTCTAGCGGGGAAACCTACGAGCAGTACTTC. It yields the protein CASSDVSSGETYEQYF. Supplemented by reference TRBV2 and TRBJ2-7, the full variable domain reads EPEVTQTPSHQVTQMGQEVILRCVPISNHLYFYWYRQILGQKVEFLVSFYNNEISEKSEIFDDQFSVERPDGSNFTLKIRSTKLEDSAMYFCASSDVSSGETYEQYFGPGTRLTVT.

This CDR3 is CASSTQGTDYEQYF. In nucleotides, the CDR3 is TGCGCCAGCAGCACCCAGGGGACGGACTACGAGCAGTACTTC. This chain links TRBV5-1 with TRBJ2-7; perhaps TRBD1 as D (6 bases). The CDR3 extends over 14 amino acids. Trimming pared 4 bases from V and 3 bases from J, leaving 14 bases between. Germline loops: CDR1 SGHRS, CDR2 YFSETQ.

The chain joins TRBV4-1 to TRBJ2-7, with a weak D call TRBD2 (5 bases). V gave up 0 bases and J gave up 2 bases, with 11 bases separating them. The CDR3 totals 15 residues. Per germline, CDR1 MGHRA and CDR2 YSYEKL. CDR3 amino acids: CASSQDTGIAYEQYF. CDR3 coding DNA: TGCGCCAGCAGCCAAGATACCGGGATTGCCTACGAGCAGTACTTC.

In nucleotides, the CDR3 is TGCGCCAGCAGTGACGGACAATCCTACGAGCAGTACTTC. It is translated as CASSDGQSYEQYF. J is TRBJ2-7 and V is TRBV10-1; a possible D gene is TRBD1 (5 bases). CDR1 is WNHNN and CDR2 is SYGVQD in the germline V gene (reference sequence). Between the trimmed V and J ends, which lost 3 bases and 1 base, there was a span of 7 bases. The CDR3 totals 13 residues.